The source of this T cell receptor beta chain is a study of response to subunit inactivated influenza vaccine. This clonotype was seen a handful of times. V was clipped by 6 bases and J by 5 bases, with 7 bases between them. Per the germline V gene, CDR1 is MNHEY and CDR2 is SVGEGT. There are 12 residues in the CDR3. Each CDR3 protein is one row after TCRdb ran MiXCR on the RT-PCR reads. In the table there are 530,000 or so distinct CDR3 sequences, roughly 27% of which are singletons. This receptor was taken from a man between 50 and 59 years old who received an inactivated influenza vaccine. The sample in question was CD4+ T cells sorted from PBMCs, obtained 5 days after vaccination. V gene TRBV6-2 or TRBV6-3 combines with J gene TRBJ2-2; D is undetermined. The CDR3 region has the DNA TGTGCCAGCAGATCCTCAACCGGGGAGCTGTTTTTT. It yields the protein CASRSSTGELFF.